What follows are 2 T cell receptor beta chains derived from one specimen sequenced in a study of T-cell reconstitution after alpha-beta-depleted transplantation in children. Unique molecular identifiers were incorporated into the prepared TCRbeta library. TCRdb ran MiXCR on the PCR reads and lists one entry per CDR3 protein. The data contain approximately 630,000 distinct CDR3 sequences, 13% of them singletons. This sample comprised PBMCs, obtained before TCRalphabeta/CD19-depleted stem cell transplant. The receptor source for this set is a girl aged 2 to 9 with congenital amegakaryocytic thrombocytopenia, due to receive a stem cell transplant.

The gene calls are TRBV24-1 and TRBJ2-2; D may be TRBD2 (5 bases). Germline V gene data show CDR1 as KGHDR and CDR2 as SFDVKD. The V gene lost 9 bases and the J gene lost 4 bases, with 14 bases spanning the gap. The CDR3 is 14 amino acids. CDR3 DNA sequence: TGTGCCACCGGACGGGGTGGGCCCACCGGGGAGCTGTTTTTT. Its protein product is CATGRGGPTGELFF.

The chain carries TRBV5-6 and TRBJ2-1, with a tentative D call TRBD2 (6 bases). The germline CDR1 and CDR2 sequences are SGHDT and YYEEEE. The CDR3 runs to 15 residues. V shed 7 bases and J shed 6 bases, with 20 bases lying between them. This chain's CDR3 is CASSAYGGYVNEQFF. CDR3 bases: TGTGCCAGCTCGGCCTATGGGGGGTACGTCAATGAGCAGTTCTTC.